These 3 T cell receptor beta chains originate from one sample sequenced in a study of blood T cell repertoires in COVID-19. Assay used: immunoSEQ multiplex PCR; TCRdb lists only in-frame clones, some missing. The data show nearly 80,000 clones, roughly 80% seen once. Material: peripheral blood. The receptors originated from an older woman with acute or convalescent COVID-19.

This clone was seen a handful of times. This chain connects TRBV9 to TRBJ2-1; the D gene is possibly TRBD2 (6 bases). V was cut by 2 bases and J by 2 bases, with 11 bases left in between. The CDR3 has 15 residues. CDR1 and CDR2 (germline): SGDLS, YYNGEE. The CDR3 is CASSVLAATYNEQFF. The CDR3 DNA reads as TGTGCCAGCAGCGTGTTAGCGGCTACCTACAATGAGCAGTTCTTC.

This chain links TRBV2 with TRBJ1-2, with D unclear. CDR3 length: 13 residues. V gave up 4 bases and J gave up 7 bases, with 13 bases separating them. CDR1 is SNHLY and CDR2 is FYNNEI in the germline V gene. CDR3 sequence: CASSVDPAGGYTF. CDR3 sequence (DNA): TGTGCCAGCAGTGTCGACCCGGCGGGTGGCTACACCTTC.

This chain connects TRBV11-2 to TRBJ2-7; 8 nucleotides match TRBD2. CDR3 size: 16 residues. V lost 3 bases, J lost 2 bases, and 9 bases stayed unmatched. Looked up from germline, CDR1 is SGHAT and CDR2 is FQNNGV. CDR3 in DNA: TGTGCCAGCAGCTTCTCATTTAGCGGGGAAACCTACGAGCAGTACTTC. Amino acids: CASSFSFSGETYEQYF.